This T cell receptor beta chain is from a study of T cell changes during pregnancy in multiple sclerosis. V was clipped by 1 base and J by 0 bases, with 6 bases between them. Per the germline V gene, CDR1 is SEHNR and CDR2 is FQNEAQ (reference sequence). This CDR3 contains 14 residues. Only in-frame clones appear in the TCRdb table, and some are missing; sequencing was by immunoSEQ multiplex PCR. The sample shows some 20,000 clones, roughly 89% of them seen only once. Sequenced material: CD8+ T cells from peripheral blood mononuclear cells, taken in the second trimester of pregnancy. This TCR came from a female donor in good health, enrolled as a control in a pregnancy study. The gene calls are TRBV7-9 and TRBJ1-2; a weak D match, TRBD1 (5 bases). CDR3 loop: CASSLVRANYGYTF. CDR3 coding DNA: TGTGCCAGCAGCTTAGTCAGGGCTAACTATGGCTACACCTTC.